The rows below give T cell receptor beta chains drawn from one sample of a study of T cells after posttransplantation cyclophosphamide. The protocol was immunoSEQ multiplex PCR, while the TCRdb copy is restricted to in-frame clones and leaves out a portion. The sample yields about 32,000 clones, 85% to 90% seen once. Specimen: PBMCs. Receptors were obtained from a woman in her forties with a blood cancer, CMV-positive, and with a related stem cell donor. Both conserved end residues are part of each CDR3. A D gene is named only where the DNA matches it firmly. Where a row states a size, it is once, few, many or the class of an expanded clone; other rows omit it.

D	V	size	J	CDR3	DNA
TRBD2	TRBV6-6	-	TRBJ2-5	CASSYSRGGAFETQYF	TGTGCCAGCAGTTATTCTCGCGGGGGGGCCTTCGAGACCCAGTACTTC
-	TRBV7-3	-	TRBJ2-1	CASSLFSSVAGRNNEQFF	TGTGCCAGCAGCTTATTCAGCTCCGTCGCGGGGAGGAACAATGAGCAGTTCTTC
-	TRBV7-8	-	TRBJ1-2	CASSSRDWTSYGYTF	TGTGCCAGCAGCTCCCGGGACTGGACTTCCTATGGCTACACCTTC
-	TRBV5-1	-	TRBJ2-1	CASSLAAAGRSSYNEQFF	TGCGCCAGCAGCTTGGCCGCGGCGGGGAGGAGCTCCTACAATGAGCAGTTCTTC
-	TRBV6-5	once	TRBJ2-2	CASSRSGGELFF	TGTGCCAGCAGTAGGAGTGGCGGGGAGCTGTTTTTT
-	TRBV13	-	TRBJ1-2	CASGRRDYGYTF	TGTGCCAGCGGTCGCAGGGACTATGGCTACACCTTC
-	TRBV7-2	few	TRBJ2-7	CASRPTGVSSYEQYF	TGTGCCAGCAGGCCAACGGGGGTGAGCTCCTACGAGCAGTACTTC
TRBD2	TRBV7-3	once	TRBJ2-1	CASSKLAGRNEQFF	TGTGCCAGCAGCAAATTAGCGGGGAGAAATGAGCAGTTCTTC
-	TRBV7-2	-	TRBJ2-2	CASSLALNTGELFF	TGTGCCAGCAGCTTAGCCCTGAACACCGGGGAGCTGTTTTTT
TRBD1	TRBV5-1	-	TRBJ2-3	CASSFDRGPPTDTQYF	TGCGCCAGCAGCTTCGACAGGGGGCCCCCCACAGATACGCAGTATTTT
-	TRBV20-1	-	TRBJ1-1	CSASGTLEAFF	TGCAGTGCTAGTGGGACACTTGAAGCTTTCTTT
TRBD2	TRBV18	-	TRBJ2-1	CASSPLAAPNEQFF	TGTGCCAGCTCTCCTCTAGCGGCCCCCAATGAGCAGTTCTTC
TRBD1	TRBV29-1	-	TRBJ2-7	CSVELTGASYEQYF	TGCAGCGTGGAATTGACAGGGGCGTCGTACGAGCAGTACTTC